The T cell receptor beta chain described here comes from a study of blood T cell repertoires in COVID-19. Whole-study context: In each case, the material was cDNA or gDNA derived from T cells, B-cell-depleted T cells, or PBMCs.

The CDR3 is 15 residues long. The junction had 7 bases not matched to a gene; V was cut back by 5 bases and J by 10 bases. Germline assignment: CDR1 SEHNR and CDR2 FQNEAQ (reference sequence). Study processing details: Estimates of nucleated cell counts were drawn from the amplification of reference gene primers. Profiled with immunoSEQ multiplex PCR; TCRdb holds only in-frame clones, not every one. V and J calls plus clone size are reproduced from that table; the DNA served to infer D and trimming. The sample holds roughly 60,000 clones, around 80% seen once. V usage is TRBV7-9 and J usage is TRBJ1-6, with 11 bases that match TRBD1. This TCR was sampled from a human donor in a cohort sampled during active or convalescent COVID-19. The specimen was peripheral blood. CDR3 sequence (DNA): TGTGCCAGCAGCCCCCCGGGACAGGGGGGCTCACCCCTCCACTTT. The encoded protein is CASSPPGQGGSPLHF.